Below, one TCR beta chain is given with its context. This specimen belongs to a study of T cell changes during pregnancy in multiple sclerosis. Per the germline V gene, CDR1 is SGHVS and CDR2 is FNYEAQ. This CDR3 is built from 17 residues. V gave up 4 bases and J gave up 0 bases, with 17 bases separating them. Method: immunoSEQ multiplex PCR; TCRdb's copy keeps in-frame clones and lacks some. The data show some 110,000 clones, roughly 92% seen once. The clonotype was recovered from a female donor with multiple sclerosis, enrolled in a pregnancy study. The rearrangement links TRBV7-6 to TRBJ2-3, with a weak D call TRBD2 (6 bases). The material sequenced was peripheral blood, taken after pregnancy. This chain's CDR3 is CASSSGLGGSSTDTQYF. The CDR3 coding sequence is TGTGCCAGCAGCTCGGGGCTGGGGGGTTCTAGCACAGATACGCAGTATTTT.